One and the same sample provided the 19 T cell receptor beta chains below, sequenced in a study of T cells in Graves' hyperthyroidism and ophthalmopathy. TCR beta CDR3 region amplification was performed from RNA transcripts. An initial round of RT-PCR targeting the TCR CDR3 relied on the HTBI primer set. Each CDR3 protein is one row after TCRdb ran MiXCR on the multiplex PCR reads. The repertoire holds roughly 740,000 distinct CDR3 sequences, 16% seen once, with 8.4% in the top ten. Material: blood. The receptors originated from a man aged 18 to 35 with Graves' hyperthyroidism.

This clonotype was detected only a few times. The rearrangement uses TRBV28 and TRBJ2-2; possibly TRBD1 for D (6 bases). CDR1 and CDR2 from the germline V gene are MDHEN and SYDVKM. The CDR3 totals 15 residues. V dropped 6 bases and J dropped 0 bases, with 11 bases sitting between them. The CDR3 reads CASRSGAANTGELFF. The CDR3 DNA reads TGTGCCAGCAGGTCAGGGGCCGCGAACACCGGGGAGCTGTTTTTT. Together with reference TRBV28 and TRBJ2-2, the CDR3 gives the full variable domain: DVKVTQSSRYLVKRTGEKVFLECVQDMDHENMFWYRQDPGLGLRLIYFSYDVKMKEKGDIPEGYSVSREKKERFSLILESASTNQTSMYLCASRSGAANTGELFFGEGSRLTVL.

The chain couples TRBV3-1 to TRBJ1-1, with D tentatively TRBD1 (6 bases). CDR1 is LGHDT and CDR2 is YNNKEL in the germline V gene (reference sequence). The length of the CDR3 is 13 residues. Deletions cut 1 base from V and 7 bases from J, with 10 bases between. The DNA of the CDR3 is TGTGCCAGCAGCCAAGCGGTAGGGGGTGAAGCTTTCTTT. Its protein is CASSQAVGGEAFF.

This clonotype has only a few counts. CDR3 nucleotides: TGTGCCAGCAGTTTAATGGGGCTGGAGGGGACCCAGTACTTC. Translated: CASSLMGLEGTQYF. The chain couples TRBV28 to TRBJ2-5; perhaps TRBD2 as D (6 bases). The V end was cut by 2 bases, the J end by 7 bases, with 14 bases between. CDR1 is MDHEN and CDR2 is SYDVKM in the germline V gene. This CDR3 is 14 amino acids long. Combining the CDR3 with reference TRBV28 and TRBJ2-5 gives the whole variable domain DVKVTQSSRYLVKRTGEKVFLECVQDMDHENMFWYRQDPGLGLRLIYFSYDVKMKEKGDIPEGYSVSREKKERFSLILESASTNQTSMYLCASSLMGLEGTQYFGPGTRLLVL.

This clonotype was detected ten times or more. The chain couples TRBV7-9 to TRBJ2-7; a possible D gene is TRBD1 (6 bases). V was cut by 5 bases and J by 0 bases, with 14 bases left in between. The CDR3 loop spans 15 amino acids. In germline, CDR1 is SEHNR, CDR2 FQNEAQ (reference sequence). The CDR3 is CASSGTGWSSYEQYF. CDR3 nucleotide sequence: TGTGCCAGCAGCGGCACAGGGTGGAGCTCCTACGAGCAGTACTTC.

This clonotype was seen a few times. This chain links TRBV20-1 with TRBJ2-1; the D is unclear. CDR3 length: 12 amino acids. V was pared by 6 bases and J by 8 bases, with 14 bases between. Germline V lookup: CDR1 DFQATT, CDR2 SNEGSKA (reference sequence). The CDR3 nucleotides read TGCAGTGCCCGTGAAGGGTTCCATGAGCAGTTCTTC. Its protein is CSAREGFHEQFF.

This clonotype occurred many times. V is TRBV18 and J is TRBJ2-5, with D possibly being TRBD2 (6 bases). CDR3 size: 13 residues. V was shortened by 7 bases and J by 1 base, with 10 bases between the two germline ends. Germline CDR1 reads KGHSH; CDR2 reads LQKENI. CDR3 amino acids: CASFGTLQETQYF. The CDR3 bases are TGTGCCAGCTTCGGGACTCTCCAAGAGACCCAGTACTTC.

The V gene is TRBV9, the J gene TRBJ1-1; the match to TRBD1 covers 8 bases. The ends lost 3 bases at V and 4 bases at J; junction bases unmatched: 8. The germline gives CDR1 SGDLS, CDR2 YYNGEE. This CDR3 spans 15 amino acids. Written as DNA, the CDR3 is TGTGCCAGCAGCGCCGGGACAGGACCCTCCACTGAAGCTTTCTTT. It is translated as CASSAGTGPSTEAFF.

This clonotype was picked up a small number of times. The chain carries TRBV25-1 and TRBJ2-7, with TRBD2 as a possible D gene (5 bases). The CDR3 runs 15 residues. Deletions cut 1 base from V and 6 bases from J, with 16 bases between. Germline loops: CDR1 MGHDK, CDR2 SYGVNS. For the CDR3, the DNA is TGTGCCAGCAGTGAATTAAGCAGTCGAGGGTTCGAGCAGTACTTC. This gives the protein CASSELSSRGFEQYF.

In regard to this clonotype: This may stem from a read error, because a much larger clone lies one nucleotide away. This rearrangement joins TRBV2 to TRBJ1-1; D remains unclear. The ends were cut back, 9 bases at V and 5 bases at J, with 25 bases in the middle. The CDR3 loop spans 16 amino acids. From germline, CDR1 is SNHLY and CDR2 FYNNEI. In DNA form, the CDR3 reads TGTGCCAGGAGGAGTCCCGGAAGGCCCGTCGGGACTGAAGCTTTCTTT. Translating it yields CARRSPGRPVGTEAFF.

With regard to this clonotype: This may stem from a read error, because a much larger clone lies one nucleotide away. V is TRBV28 and J is TRBJ2-4; possible D gene TRBD2, 5 bases. Germline V gene data show CDR1 as MDHEN and CDR2 as SYDVKM. The CDR3 totals 15 residues. V was cut by 4 bases and J by 2 bases, with 12 bases left in between. For the CDR3, the DNA is TGTGCCAGCAGTTCTCGGGGTGTATCCAAAAACATTCAGTACTTC. Translated, it gives CASSSRGVSKNIQYF.

This chain connects TRBV28 to TRBJ1-5; D not resolved. From germline, CDR1 is MDHEN and CDR2 SYDVKM. The CDR3 contains 14 residues. V lost 11 bases and J 5 bases, leaving 19 bases between the germline ends. The CDR3 DNA follows: TGTGCCTCCAGGAGGAGGGCGCGCGATCAGCCCCAGCATTTT. Translation gives CASRRRARDQPQHF.

This clonotype was seen ten or more times. CDR3 sequence (DNA): TGTGCCAGCGCCGCTATCCCGGAAAAACTGTTTTTT. Amino acids: CASAAIPEKLFF. The rearrangement uses TRBV2 and TRBJ1-4; D is unresolved. Germline lookup yields CDR1 SNHLY and CDR2 FYNNEI. The germline V and J ends were trimmed by 8 bases and 8 bases, with 12 bases remaining between them. The length of the CDR3 is 12 residues.

In this sample, this clonotype turned up many times. V usage is TRBV5-1 and J usage is TRBJ2-7, with 9 bases fitting TRBD1. The germline V gene encodes CDR1 SGHRS and CDR2 YFSETQ. The length of the CDR3 is 14 residues. V lost 4 bases and J lost 6; bases outside the gene matches: 8. The CDR3 coding sequence is TGCGCCAGCAGCCCTGGACAGGGGCCCACCGAGCAGTACTTC. Amino acids: CASSPGQGPTEQYF.

This chain joins TRBV2 and TRBJ1-4, with no clear D. V dropped 0 bases and J dropped 2 bases, with 7 bases sitting between them. The CDR3 runs 15 residues. Germline lookup yields CDR1 SNHLY and CDR2 FYNNEI. CDR3 sequence reads: CASSEAGDTNEKLFF. CDR3 in DNA: TGTGCCAGCAGTGAAGCGGGAGATACTAATGAAAAACTGTTTTTT.

Of note for this clonotype: A read error may explain this, as a much larger clone is one base away. This chain joins TRBV28 and TRBJ2-1; TRBD2 is a possible D gene (6 bases). Per germline, CDR1 MDHEN and CDR2 SYDVKM. This CDR3 contains 16 residues. CDR3 nucleotides: TGTACCAGCAGTCCCCTGGGGGGAAGCTACTACAATGAGCAGTTCTTC. Translating it yields CTSSPLGGSYYNEQFF.

This clonotype has at least ten counts. V and J are TRBV30 and TRBJ1-5; possible D gene TRBD1, 6 bases. The V and J ends lost 3 bases and 6 bases respectively, with 9 bases between them. This CDR3 contains 12 residues. CDR1 and CDR2 (germline): GTSNPN, SVGIG (reference sequence). The chain's CDR3 is CAWSLGGQPQHF. In DNA, the CDR3 is TGTGCCTGGAGCTTAGGGGGTCAGCCCCAGCATTTT.

This clonotype was observed many times. The rearrangement uses TRBV28 and TRBJ2-3; D possibly uses TRBD1 or TRBD2 (5 bases each). Deletions cut 6 bases from V and 1 base from J, with 8 bases between. Germline assignment: CDR1 MDHEN and CDR2 SYDVKM. This CDR3 spans 13 amino acids. The CDR3 loop is CASRGTGTDTQYF. CDR3 coding DNA: TGTGCCAGCAGGGGGACGGGCACAGATACGCAGTATTTT.

This clonotype was counted only a few times. The rearrangement links TRBV12-3 or TRBV12-4 to TRBJ2-5; the match to TRBD2 covers 8 bases. Trimming removed 4 bases from V and 7 bases from J; junction bases left unmatched: 8. This CDR3 has 14 residues. In DNA form, the CDR3 reads TGTGCCAGCAGTTCGCCGGGGAGCGGGGGGACCCAGTACTTC. It yields the protein CASSSPGSGGTQYF.

The table lists this clonotype with a few counts. This chain joins TRBV19 and TRBJ2-5; unclear D gene. Germline V CDR1 and CDR2: LNHDA, SQIVND (reference sequence). V was clipped by 0 bases and J by 2 bases, with 7 bases between them. The CDR3 sequence is 14 residues long. This chain's CDR3 is CASSIDLGQETQYF. The CDR3 nucleotides are TGTGCCAGTAGTATAGATCTGGGACAAGAGACCCAGTACTTC.